This TCR beta chain originates from a study of PD-1 blockade in classical Hodgkin lymphoma. Sample time point: cycle 4 day 1 (C4D1), after less than 7 weeks of nivolumab. All the patients suffered relapse after autologous stem cell transplantation, and brentuximab vedotin exposure differed. Best overall response was complete response, partial response or progressive disease in these relapsed/refractory classical Hodgkin lymphoma patients. Germline V lookup: CDR1 GTSNPN, CDR2 SVGIG (reference sequence). V dropped 1 base and J dropped 3 bases, with 6 bases sitting between them. CDR3 length equals 12 residues. Concerning this clone: Its target is unknown.

Study-level findings and limits: Whoever responded completely had baseline diversity much like that seen in newly diagnosed patients. Reports indicated that newly diagnosed patients had lower baseline TCR diversity than healthy donors did.

TCRdb's copy holds only in-frame clones and misses some; the assay was immunoSEQ multiplex PCR. The table shows around 20,000 clones, with approximately 80% occurring only once. The clonotype originates from a human donor with classical Hodgkin lymphoma. The rearrangement joins TRBV30 to TRBJ1-2; D remains unclear. The material was peripheral blood mononuclear cells (PBMCs), obtained before the fourth cycle of nivolumab. The CDR3 protein is CAWSASDYGYTF. In DNA form, the CDR3 reads TGTGCCTGGAGTGCCAGTGACTATGGCTACACCTTC.